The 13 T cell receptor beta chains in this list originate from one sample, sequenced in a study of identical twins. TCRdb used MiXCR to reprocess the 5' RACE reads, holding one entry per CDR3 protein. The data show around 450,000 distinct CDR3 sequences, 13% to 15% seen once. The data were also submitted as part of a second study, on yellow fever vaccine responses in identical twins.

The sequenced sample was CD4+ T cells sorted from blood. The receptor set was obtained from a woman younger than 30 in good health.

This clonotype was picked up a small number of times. The CDR3 region is CASSQGASWRDSGANVLTF. The DNA for the CDR3 is TGCGCCAGCAGCCAAGGGGCCTCATGGAGGGACTCTGGGGCCAACGTCCTGACTTTC. The V and J genes are TRBV4-3 and TRBJ2-6; weak D call: TRBD2 (6 bases). CDR3 size: 19 residues. V was shortened by 1 base and J by 0 bases, with 16 bases between the two germline ends. Germline CDR1 and CDR2: LGHNA and YSLEER.

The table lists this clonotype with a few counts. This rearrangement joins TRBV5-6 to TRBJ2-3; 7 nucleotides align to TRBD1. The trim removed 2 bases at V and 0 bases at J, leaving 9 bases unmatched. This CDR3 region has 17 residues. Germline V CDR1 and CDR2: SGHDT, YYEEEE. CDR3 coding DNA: TGTGCCAGCAGCTTTTCCTTGGGACAGCCTAGCACAGATACGCAGTATTTT. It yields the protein CASSFSLGQPSTDTQYF. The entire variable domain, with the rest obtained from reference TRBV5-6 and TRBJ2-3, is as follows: DAGVTQSPTHLIKTRGQQVTLRCSPKSGHDTVSWYQQALGQGPQFIFQYYEEEERQRGNFPDRFSGHQFPNYSSELNVNALLLGDSALYLCASSFSLGQPSTDTQYFGPGTRLTVL.

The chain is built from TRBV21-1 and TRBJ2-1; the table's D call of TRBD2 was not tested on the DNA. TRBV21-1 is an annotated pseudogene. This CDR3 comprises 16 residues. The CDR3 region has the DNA TGTGCCAGCAGCAACGGGACTAGCGGGAGCTACAATGAGCAGTTCTTC. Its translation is CASSNGTSGSYNEQFF.

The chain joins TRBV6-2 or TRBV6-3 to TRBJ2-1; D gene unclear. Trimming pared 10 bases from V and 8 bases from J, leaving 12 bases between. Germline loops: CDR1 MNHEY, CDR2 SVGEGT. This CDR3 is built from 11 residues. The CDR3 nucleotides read TGTGCCACCGCTAAGGTCGATGAGCAGTTCTTC. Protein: CATAKVDEQFF.

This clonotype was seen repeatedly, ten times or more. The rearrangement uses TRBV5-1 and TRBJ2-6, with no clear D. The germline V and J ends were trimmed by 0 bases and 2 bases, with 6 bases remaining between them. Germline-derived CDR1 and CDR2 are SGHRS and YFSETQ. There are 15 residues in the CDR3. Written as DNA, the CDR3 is TGCGCCAGCAGCTTGGAAGGTACTGGGGCCAACGTCCTGACTTTC. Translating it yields CASSLEGTGANVLTF.

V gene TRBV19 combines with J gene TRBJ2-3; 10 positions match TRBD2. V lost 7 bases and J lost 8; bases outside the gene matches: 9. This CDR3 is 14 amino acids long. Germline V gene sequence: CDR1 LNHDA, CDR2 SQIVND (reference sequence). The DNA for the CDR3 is TGTGCCAGTACTGACCTAGCGGGAGTTGGTACGCAGTATTTT. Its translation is CASTDLAGVGTQYF.

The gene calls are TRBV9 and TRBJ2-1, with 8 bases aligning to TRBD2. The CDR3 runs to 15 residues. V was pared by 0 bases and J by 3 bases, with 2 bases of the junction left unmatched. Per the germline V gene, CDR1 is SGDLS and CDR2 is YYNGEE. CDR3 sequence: CASSVGRGVYNEQFF. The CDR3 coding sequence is TGTGCCAGCAGCGTAGGGCGGGGGGTCTACAATGAGCAGTTCTTC.

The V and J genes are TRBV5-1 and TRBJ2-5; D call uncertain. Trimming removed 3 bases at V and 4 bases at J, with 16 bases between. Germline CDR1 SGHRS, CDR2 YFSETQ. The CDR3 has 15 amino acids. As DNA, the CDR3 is TGCGCCAGCAGCTCCCTGACGGGTAGCAGAGAGACCCAGTACTTC. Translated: CASSSLTGSRETQYF. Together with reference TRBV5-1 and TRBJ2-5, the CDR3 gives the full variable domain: KAGVTQTPRYLIKTRGQQVTLSCSPISGHRSVSWYQQTPGQGLQFLFEYFSETQRNKGNFPGRFSGRQFSNSRSEMNVSTLELGDSALYLCASSSLTGSRETQYFGPGTRLLVL.

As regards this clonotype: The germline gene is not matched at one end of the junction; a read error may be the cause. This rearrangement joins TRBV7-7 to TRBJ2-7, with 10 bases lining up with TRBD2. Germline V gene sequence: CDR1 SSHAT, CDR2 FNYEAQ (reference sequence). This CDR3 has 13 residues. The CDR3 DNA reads TGTGCTAGCAGCCCACGGACTAGCGGCGAGCAGTACTTC. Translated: CASSPRTSGEQYF.

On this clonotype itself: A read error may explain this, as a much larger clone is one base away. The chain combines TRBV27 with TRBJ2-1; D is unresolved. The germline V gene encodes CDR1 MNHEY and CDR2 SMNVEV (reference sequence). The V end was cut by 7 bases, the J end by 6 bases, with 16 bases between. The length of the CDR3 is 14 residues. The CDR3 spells CASKASVLVNEQFF. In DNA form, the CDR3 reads TGTGCCAGCAAGGCTTCGGTTCTGGTCAATGAGCAGTTCTTC.

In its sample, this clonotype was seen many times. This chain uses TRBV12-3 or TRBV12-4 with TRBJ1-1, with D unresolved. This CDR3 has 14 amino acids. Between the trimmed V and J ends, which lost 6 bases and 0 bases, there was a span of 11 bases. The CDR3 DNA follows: TGTGCCAGCAGAACGACAAGGATGAACACTGAAGCTTTCTTT. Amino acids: CASRTTRMNTEAFF.

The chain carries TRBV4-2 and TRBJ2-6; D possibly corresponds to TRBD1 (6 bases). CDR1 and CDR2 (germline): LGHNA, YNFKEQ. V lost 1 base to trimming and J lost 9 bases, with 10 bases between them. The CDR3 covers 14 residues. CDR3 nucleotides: TGTGCCAGCAGCCAAGGACAGGACGGCAACGTCCTGACTTTC. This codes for CASSQGQDGNVLTF.

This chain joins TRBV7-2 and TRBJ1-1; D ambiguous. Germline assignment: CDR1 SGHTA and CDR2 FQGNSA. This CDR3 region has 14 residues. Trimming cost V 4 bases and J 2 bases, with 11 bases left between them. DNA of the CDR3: TGTGCCAGCAGCTCTTATAACATAAACACTGAAGCTTTCTTT. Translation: CASSSYNINTEAFF.